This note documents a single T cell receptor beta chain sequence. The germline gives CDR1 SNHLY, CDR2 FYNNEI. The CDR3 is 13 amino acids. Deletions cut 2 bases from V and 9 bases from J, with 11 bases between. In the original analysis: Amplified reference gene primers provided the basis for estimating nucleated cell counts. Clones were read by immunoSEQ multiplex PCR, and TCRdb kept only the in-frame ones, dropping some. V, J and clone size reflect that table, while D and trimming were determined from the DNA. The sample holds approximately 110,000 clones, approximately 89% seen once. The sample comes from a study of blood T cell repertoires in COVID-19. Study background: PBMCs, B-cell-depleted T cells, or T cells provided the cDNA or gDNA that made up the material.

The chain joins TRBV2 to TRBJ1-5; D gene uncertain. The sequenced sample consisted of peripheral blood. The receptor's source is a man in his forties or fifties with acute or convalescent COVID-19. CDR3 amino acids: CASSEYSEGPQHF. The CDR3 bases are TGTGCCAGCAGTGAATACTCGGAGGGGCCCCAGCATTTT.